This T cell receptor beta chain was sequenced for a study of T-cell memory formation after mild COVID-19. At the level of the study: The TCR clusters were mostly specific to one donor. The study's findings and limits: A subset of responding clones appeared in pre-infection memory, suggesting cross-reactive memory joined. The CD4+ clones that contracted clustered mainly within CM and EM, and the CD8+ clones concentrated in EMRA. The study found balanced CD4/CD8 in clones contracting day 15 to 85 and a CD4+ lean in later expanders.

TCRdb reprocessed the 5' RACE reads via MiXCR and lists one record per CDR3 protein. The sample includes around 300,000 distinct CDR3 sequences, approximately 15% seen only once; the top ten take 22%. Germline V gene sequence: CDR1 DFQATT, CDR2 SNEGSKA (reference sequence). Trimming stripped 6 bases from V and 8 bases from J, with 16 bases between. CDR3 size: 12 residues. This clonotype has at least ten counts. Antigen: not known. The V gene is TRBV20-1, the J gene TRBJ1-1; a possible D gene is TRBD1 (6 bases). Sequencing was done on a sample of PBMCs or a T cell subset sorted from them (not recorded which). The sequence derives from a young man who had mild COVID-19 (a few samples of this study predate the infection). Cell type and time point are not known. This CDR3 is CSADPGGTEAFF. CDR3 nucleotide sequence: TGCAGTGCCGACCCAGGCGGGACAGAAGCTTTCTTT.